What follows are 10 T cell receptor beta chains derived from one specimen sequenced in a study of beta chain features in type 1 diabetes (dated 2018 in TCRdb). The library was generated by the immunoSEQ multiplex PCR assay. All of the isolated RNA was reverse transcribed with the High Capacity cDNA Reverse Transcription Kit, so expressed TCRB transcripts were sequenced. In its TCRdb copy, this immuneACCESS table keeps in-frame sequences only and misses some clones. Where compared with another copy, unresolved V genes explain less than half of these, and the others have no known cause. This sample has 350,000 or so clones in its table, and about 20% of those were observed once. The ten largest clones add up to under 0.055% of the sample. Input material: naive CD4+ T cells from blood. Explained via the paper, the cell subset or site label denotes: true naive CD4+ T cells. The receptors derive from a woman younger than 35 in good health.

This clone was seen a few times. The rearrangement joins TRBV7-3 to TRBJ1-6, with D tentatively TRBD1 (6 bases). CDR3 length: 13 residues. Germline values: CDR1 SGHTA, CDR2 FQGTGA. Trimming left V 4 bases short and J 9 bases short, with 10 bases between. Here the CDR3 reads CASSSQGGSPLHF. DNA for the CDR3: TGTGCCAGCAGCTCCCAAGGGGGTTCACCCCTCCACTTT.

The rearrangement uses TRBV7-9 and TRBJ1-2; D remains ambiguous. Germline CDR1 is SEHNR and CDR2 is FQNEAQ (reference sequence). The CDR3 runs to 14 residues. Trimming took off 6 bases at V and 6 bases at J, with 17 bases between the two ends. The CDR3 loop reads CASSRGSGIDGYTF. CDR3 bases: TGTGCCAGCAGTCGGGGTTCCGGGATTGATGGCTACACCTTC. The entire variable domain, with the rest obtained from reference TRBV7-9 and TRBJ1-2, is as follows: DTGVSQNPRHKITKRGQNVTFRCDPISEHNRLYWYRQTLGQGPEFLTYFQNEAQLEKSRLLSDRFSAERPKGSFSTLEIQRTEQGDSAMYLCASSRGSGIDGYTFGSGTRLTVV.

This chain joins TRBV23-1 and TRBJ1-2; D is perhaps TRBD1 (6 bases). TRBV23-1 qualifies as an ORF whose function is uncertain. The CDR3 is made up of 13 amino acids. V lost 2 bases, J lost 3 bases, and 7 bases lay in between. The CDR3, as DNA: TGCGCCAGCAGTCAAACAGGGCACTATGGCTACACCTTC. Its protein is CASSQTGHYGYTF.

This clone was counted between two and nine times. V gene TRBV5-5 combines with J gene TRBJ2-1; TRBD1 matches at 10 bases. The CDR3 is made up of 16 amino acids. Per germline, CDR1 SGHKS and CDR2 YYEKEE (reference sequence). The V and J ends lost 4 bases and 1 base, in that order; junction bases with no gene match: 5. The CDR3 bases are TGTGCCAGCAGCCGAGGACAGGGGGGTTCCTACAATGAGCAGTTCTTC. Its protein product is CASSRGQGGSYNEQFF.

This clone was seen only a few times. V is TRBV9 and J is TRBJ2-7; TRBD1 is a possible D gene (6 bases). Germline loops: CDR1 SGDLS, CDR2 YYNGEE. V dropped 0 bases and J dropped 4 bases, with 11 bases sitting between them. The CDR3 is 14 residues long. The CDR3 coding sequence is TGTGCCAGCAGCGTAGCTCCAGGGGAATACGAGCAGTACTTC. Residues: CASSVAPGEYEQYF.

This clone was counted only a few times. V usage is TRBV6-6 and J usage is TRBJ2-7; 12 bases align to TRBD1. Germline V gene data show CDR1 as MNHNY and CDR2 as SVGAGI (reference sequence). The CDR3 has 14 amino acids. V lost 6 bases and J lost 7; bases outside the gene matches: 7. CDR3 region: CASRGGQGAREQYF. CDR3 coding DNA: TGTGCCAGCAGGGGGGGACAGGGGGCGCGGGAGCAGTACTTC.

V gene TRBV5-1 combines with J gene TRBJ2-4; TRBD1 aligns across 12 bases. Germline lookup yields CDR1 SGHRS and CDR2 YFSETQ. V trimming: 6 bases; J trimming: 7 bases; junction bases outside the gene matches: 8. There are 15 residues in the CDR3. CDR3 sequence reads: CASTTGTGGWNIQYF. CDR3 in DNA: TGCGCCAGCACCACCGGGACAGGGGGCTGGAACATTCAGTACTTC.

V gene TRBV6-5 combines with J gene TRBJ1-5; possibly TRBD1 for D (5 bases). This CDR3 contains 15 residues. The V gene lost 6 bases and the J gene lost 1 base, with 13 bases spanning the gap. Germline V gene data show CDR1 as MNHEY and CDR2 as SVGAGI. CDR3 DNA sequence: TGTGCCAGCAGCCAGGGAGGTGAGAGCAATCAGCCCCAGCATTTT. Amino acids: CASSQGGESNQPQHF.

The gene calls are TRBV30 and TRBJ2-1; D may be TRBD2 (5 bases). V was cut by 0 bases and J by 7 bases, with 10 bases left in between. Germline V gives CDR1 GTSNPN, CDR2 SVGIG (reference sequence). The CDR3 is 13 amino acids. CDR3 region: CAWSVQTGNEQFF. CDR3 bases: TGTGCCTGGAGTGTACAAACGGGAAATGAGCAGTTCTTC.

This clone appeared a few times. The chain combines TRBV10-3 with TRBJ1-1; D is undetermined. Germline CDR1 is ENHRY and CDR2 is SYGVKD. Trimming removed 4 bases at V and 0 bases at J, with 12 bases between. The length of the CDR3 is 15 residues. The CDR3 coding sequence is TGTGCCATCAGTGGACGTAGCCAGATGAACACTGAAGCTTTCTTT. It yields the protein CAISGRSQMNTEAFF.